This T cell receptor beta chain came from a study of cytomegalovirus exposure and HLA in healthy donors (dated by TCRdb to 2017 to 2019). Study-level background: An earlier analysis of 587 of the donors reported 276 Gb of sequence data and 117 million unique TCR beta sequences obtained from about 170 million T cells. An early release that covered about 600 HLA-typed donors contained approximately 320 gigabases of sequencing data and tens of millions of unique TCR sequences. Of the roughly 420 genotyped donors, 75% to 85% were placed in the genetic ancestry cluster associated with self-reported Caucasian donors. The study aimed to test whether signatures of past pathogen exposure could be identified by cataloging public T cell receptors. The study profiled the T cell repertoires of more than 500 subjects by immunosequencing and related them to cytomegalovirus serostatus. A separate validation cohort of roughly 130 different subjects was used in addition to the 666-subject first cohort. The study combined high-throughput TCR immunosequencing, statistical association of individual TCRs with disease status, and machine learning to predict cytomegalovirus infection status. To study patterns of TCR occurrence, a later analysis re-analyzed previously published TCR beta repertoires from hundreds of donors and added high-resolution HLA genotyping. In the later analysis, no new phenotypic data were used to find candidate immune exposures; instead, reliance was placed on TCR beta sequences and their occurrence across donors. An earlier analysis of about 620 of the donors applied high-throughput TCR beta sequencing to assess whether each TCR beta V gene segment acted as functional or pseudogenic. Donor age, sex, ethnicity and CMV serostatus were compiled together with the repertoire data. A later genetic analysis used genome-wide SNP genotypes for about three fifths of the 666 donors, treating that subset as a discovery cohort. All discovery cohort repertoires had been generated on a single sequencing platform. Class I and class II HLA loci were covered by the typing at four-digit resolution. The number of donors typed differed by locus, with 629-630 for A, B, C, DRB1 and DQB1, roughly 520 for DQA1, approximately 580 for DPA1, and around 460 for DPB1. Roughly 5 DR-DQ haplotypes were handled as single units for association and clustering because linkage in the cohort was strong. Across about 380 genotyped donors of the cohort, an average of approximately 240,000 unique TCR beta nucleotide sequences per donor were sequenced, and 15% to 20% of those sequences were non-productive.

The cohort consisted of 666 healthy bone marrow donors. At the time of sampling, every cohort member was nominally healthy, though immune exposures that went unrecorded were likely present. The donor was CMV seronegative and belonged to the group of more than 300 seronegative cohort members. Each donor provided a peripheral blood sample, and peripheral blood mononuclear cells were used for TCR beta sequencing. The Qiagen DNeasy Blood Extraction Kit was used to extract genomic DNA from the blood cell samples. The CDR3 numbers 12 residues from cysteine through phenylalanine. Of the read, only the CDR3 DNA is kept; its 36 bases are in frame from base 1. Sequences GTSNPN (CDR1) and SVGIG (CDR2) are obtained from the germline V gene (reference sequence). V drops 6 bases and J drops 6 bases, leaving 14 bases in between. This clone was detected a few times. Its antigen target is currently unknown. There are no base qualities to consult, and no much larger clone falls within one base.

The library came from the immunoSEQ multiplex PCR assay. The multiplex PCR relied on a mix of 60 forward primers for TCR Vbeta segments and 13 reverse primers for TCR Jbeta segments. The CDR3 region of rearranged TCR beta genes was amplified from genomic DNA with a multiplex PCR assay. The amplified TCR beta libraries were sequenced on the Illumina HiSeq System as 87-base-pair reads. As for the authors' bioinformatics: A later analysis counted some 80 million unique TCR beta chains across the 670 or so repertoires, and around 9.9 million of these chains were shared by at least two donors. A nearest-neighbor algorithm error-corrected the raw reads and collapsed the reads into unique sequences, merging closely related sequences to remove PCR and sequencing errors. Alignment of CDR3 sequences to IMGT reference sequences was used to assign V, D and J gene segments. For a sequence to be retained, a match of at least six nucleotides to both a V gene segment and a J gene segment was required. Rearrangements were classified as productive when the CDR3 lacked stop codons and remained in frame with V and J, and all other rearrangements were classified as non-productive. CDR3 was defined by IMGT convention, running from the second conserved V-encoded cysteine to the conserved J-encoded phenylalanine. Sequences without an unambiguous match to a single V gene segment were excluded from the earlier analysis of a few hundred of the donors. In an earlier analysis of 500 to 750 of the donors, V segments were called functional above 56.7% productive rearrangements and were called segregating when the between-donor standard deviation exceeded 5%. To diagnose cytomegalovirus status from the catalog of TCR beta chain sequences, a statistical classification framework was built. V and J gene assignment, in a later analysis, came from comparing TCR nucleotide sequences with IMGT/GENE-DB human TR gene sequences. A later analysis assigned CDR3 sequences and most-parsimonious VDJ recombination scenarios with the TCRdist pipeline. In a later analysis, every TCR beta chain was defined by the combination of its CDR3 amino acid sequence and its V-gene family, and reads without a unique V-gene family were dropped. To address suspected cross-contamination and a sequencing artifact, a later analysis removed 592 highly shared, low-generation-probability nucleotide sequences. In a later analysis, a clonal expansion index for each public chain was calculated from normalized within-repertoire ranks of inferred template counts. A later analysis computed generation probabilities with a VDJ recombination model fitted to out-of-frame rearrangements, and checked the results against IGoR. In a later analysis, TCR-TCR, TCR-HLA and TCR-CMV co-occurrence was scored with hypergeometric tests, and a repertoire-size bias correction was applied to TCR pairs. A later analysis estimated false discovery rates by permuting HLA or CMV assignments 20 times. In a later analysis, co-occurring TCRs were grouped using DBSCAN, with TCRdist sequence similarity added in when clustering inside HLA-allele-positive subsets. Repertoires with fewer than 30,000 or more than 120,000 public chains were left out of co-occurrence clustering, as were a handful of repertoires with anomalous nucleotide sharing. TCRdb carries this immuneACCESS record with in-frame sequences only. Its versions omit some clonotypes, under half of them owing to an unresolved V gene in the studies checked, with the rest unexplained. The D gene and trimming were derived from the DNA, and the V and J assignments and clone size from that table. Here the sample has 90,000 or so clones; 75% to 80% occur a single time. The ten top clones hold about 6.4% of the sample.

Study-wide conclusions, independent of this receptor: In both the original and validation cohorts, the classifier was reported to diagnose cytomegalovirus status with high specificity and sensitivity. In a later analysis, HLA-associated TCR beta chains showed more clonal expansion and lower generation probabilities than non-associated chains that were equally common. Broadly in line with IMGT annotations, most TCR beta V segments showed up in productive rearrangements about 90% or about 30% of the time in an earlier analysis of 450 to 600 of the donors. In vitro tests confirmed that a few of the cytomegalovirus-associated TCR beta chains recognize cytomegalovirus antigens. Several of the top co-occurrence clusters appeared to be linked to parvovirus B19, influenza, CMV and Epstein-Barr virus, according to a later analysis. Strong co-occurrence of HLA alleles, especially DR and DQ, made assigning TCR associations to individual alleles difficult. Because counts were too low, 15 to 20 rarely observed V segments, including chromosome 9 orphons, were left out of the earlier analysis of about 500 of the donors. A later analysis associated around 16,000 TCR beta sequences with specific HLA alleles at a false discovery rate of 0.05. Compared with the 666-donor mean, donors in an Asian-associated ancestry cluster had fewer N-insertions in productive TCRs, according to a later genetic analysis. Some IMGT-functional V segments, including TRBV6-2 and TRBV6-3, could not be distinguished by the 87-base-pair reads and were therefore excluded. In a later genetic analysis, a missense DCLRE1C variant was associated with V-gene and J-gene trimming of TCR beta chains, and the association was replicated in an independent cohort. The study listed 170 or so TCR beta chains as associated with cytomegalovirus. A group of highly shared sequence variants was considered likely to be a technical artifact of the sequencing pipeline. Because HLA typing was missing for some donors at each locus, association tests included only the typed subset. The authors suggested that the approach could potentially be generalized to other disease states and immunological phenotypes. According to a later analysis, most CMV-associated TCR beta chains appeared to be HLA-restricted, and the HLA associations seemed to be driven largely by CMV exposure. Only TCR beta chains were sequenced in this cohort, and the absence of alpha or paired-chain data limited detectable features. Correlated functional status among segregating V segments might reflect linkage disequilibrium, but an unknown experimental factor could not be ruled out. A further reported finding was that TCR beta sequences accurately predicted the HLA-A and HLA-B alleles for most subjects in the first cohort. While some public TCRs were present in many individuals, most TCR sequences turned up only very rarely across donors. A later analysis found that TCR association rates varied across HLA loci, with DRB1 alleles showing the most associated TCRs and HLA-C alleles the fewest. The presence/absence analyses assumed that sequencing depth was roughly uniform across donors, and that assumption may not be true. CMV serostatus was the only immune exposure information available for the cohort.

The sequenced material came from PBMCs. The clonotype originates from a female donor in good health and CMV-seronegative. The rearranged segments are TRBV30 and TRBJ1-2, with the D gene not clear enough to name. The sequenced DNA: TGTGCCTGCGCCCCCGGTGCAAATGGCTACACCTTC. Translation gives CACAPGANGYTF.